The next 9 T cell receptor beta chains were all read from a single sample in a study of blood T cell repertoires in COVID-19. Here immunoSEQ multiplex PCR was the method, and the copy in TCRdb shows in-frame clones only, minus some. The data show about 58,000 clones, with around 91% seen just once and 13% to 15% held by the top ten. The sequencing sample was made of peripheral blood. Receptors were obtained from a woman in her sixties with active COVID-19.

The chain combines TRBV11-2 with TRBJ1-1; 9 bases align to TRBD1. The CDR3 runs to 14 residues. V was pared by 1 base and J by 5 bases, with 2 bases of the junction left unmatched. In germline, CDR1 is SGHAT, CDR2 FQNNGV. CDR3 amino acids: CASSLGQGGTEAFF. CDR3 DNA sequence: TGTGCCAGCAGCTTAGGACAGGGGGGTACTGAAGCTTTCTTT. The full variable domain, its missing parts supplied by reference TRBV11-2 and TRBJ1-1, is EAGVAQSPRYKIIEKRQSVAFWCNPISGHATLYWYQQILGQGPKLLIQFQNNGVVDDSQLPKDRFSAERLKGVDSTLKIQPAKLEDSAVYLCASSLGQGGTEAFFGQGTRLTVV.

This clone showed up just once. This sequence joins TRBV4-1 and TRBJ1-5; D unresolved. Germline-derived CDR1 and CDR2 are MGHRA and YSYEKL. The V gene lost 0 bases and the J gene lost 6 bases, with 15 bases spanning the gap. The CDR3 has 16 amino acids. CDR3 sequence: CASSQEGILPGQPQHF. The CDR3 DNA reads TGCGCCAGCAGCCAAGAGGGCATTCTCCCCGGTCAGCCCCAGCATTTT.

J is TRBJ2-2 and V is TRBV10-2; D not certain. The V gene lost 4 bases and the J gene lost 0 bases, with 6 bases spanning the gap. This CDR3 region has 14 residues. The germline V gene has CDR1 WSHSY and CDR2 SAAADI. The chain's CDR3 is CASSGAPNTGELFF. Here the CDR3 DNA reads TGCGCCAGCAGTGGAGCCCCGAACACCGGGGAGCTGTTTTTT.

CDR3 nucleotide sequence: TGTGCCAGCAGCATGGTTTCAGGGTTAAATTCACCCCTCCACTTT. Encoded protein: CASSMVSGLNSPLHF. The chain employs TRBV5-6 and TRBJ1-6; D perhaps matches TRBD1 (5 bases). The CDR3 is 15 residues long. The V gene's germline CDR1 is SGHDT and CDR2 YYEEEE. Trimming took 4 bases from V and 7 from J, leaving 15 bases between them.

The gene calls are TRBV6-5 and TRBJ2-1; 11 nucleotides agree with TRBD2. Germline V gene sequence: CDR1 MNHEY, CDR2 SVGAGI. The V gene end was trimmed by 8 bases and the J gene end by 7 bases; junction bases not matched to a gene: 7. The CDR3 is made up of 14 amino acids. This CDR3 reads CASRPGLAANEQFF. The CDR3 coding sequence is TGTGCCAGCCGCCCGGGACTAGCGGCGAATGAGCAGTTCTTC.

V is TRBV5-1 and J is TRBJ1-1, with a tentative D call TRBD1 (5 bases). CDR3 length: 14 residues. The V gene lost 0 bases and the J gene lost 4 bases, with 10 bases spanning the gap. Germline V gene lookup returns CDR1 SGHRS and CDR2 YFSETQ. The CDR3 region is CASSLDGGGTEAFF. DNA for the CDR3: TGCGCCAGCAGCTTGGACGGGGGTGGCACTGAAGCTTTCTTT.

A single count supports this clone. The CDR3 bases are TGTGCCAGCAGCTTAGGGGCCGGCGGGGGGGTGCAAGAGACCCAGTACTTC. This encodes CASSLGAGGGVQETQYF. The V gene is TRBV11-2, the J gene TRBJ2-5; TRBD2 aligns across 9 bases. The length of the CDR3 is 17 residues. V lost 1 base, J lost 2 bases, and 8 bases stayed unmatched. CDR1 SGHAT and CDR2 FQNNGV come from the germline V gene.

The chain carries TRBV19 and TRBJ2-1, with 10 bases fitting TRBD2. This CDR3 is built from 15 residues. After removal of 3 bases from V and 8 bases from J, the junction contained 7 bases not matched to a gene. CDR1 and CDR2 (germline): LNHDA, SQIVND (reference sequence). This CDR3 is CASSIYASGGDEQFF. CDR3 DNA sequence: TGTGCCAGTAGTATTTACGCTAGCGGGGGAGATGAGCAGTTCTTC.

The genes are TRBV7-9 and TRBJ2-7, with a possible D match to TRBD2 (5 bases). CDR3 length: 14 amino acids. V shed 1 base and J shed 1 base, with 8 bases lying between them. CDR1 SEHNR and CDR2 FQNEAQ come from the germline V gene (reference sequence). CDR3 amino acids: CASSLVSGSYEQYF. CDR3 DNA sequence: TGTGCCAGCAGCTTAGTGTCGGGGTCCTACGAGCAGTACTTC.